This is a list of T cell receptor beta chains from one sample in a study of control samples from healthy donors and cancer patients. Sequencing used immunoSEQ multiplex PCR; TCRdb keeps in-frame clones, though not all of them. The table has approximately 130,000 clones, over 75% seen once; the top ten hold 2.9%. Sequencing was carried out using blood. The receptors shown here come from a man aged 55 to 70 in good health. CDR3s include the opening cysteine and the closing phenylalanine or tryptophan. A D gene is named only where the DNA matches it firmly. A clone size is listed for some rows: how often the clone was seen (once, few, many), or a class if it is expanded.

d_call,v_call,j_call,clone_size,cdr3_nt,cdr3_aa
-,TRBV5-1,TRBJ1-6,once,TGCGCCAGCAGCTTGTTAGGTGGGACACTTCAATATAATTCACCCCTCCACTTT,CASSLLGGTLQYNSPLHF
-,TRBV10-3,TRBJ1-1,-,TGTGCCATCAGTGAGATGGCAGGGGCGACTGAAGCTTTCTTT,CAISEMAGATEAFF
TRBD2,TRBV28,TRBJ2-1,-,TGTGCCAGCAGACCGGGACTAGGATCCTACAATGAGCAGTTCTTC,CASRPGLGSYNEQFF
-,TRBV10-1,TRBJ2-7,few,TGCGCCAGCAGTGATGGTACTTCCCAGGGGCAGTACTTC,CASSDGTSQGQYF
-,TRBV6-5,TRBJ1-1,-,TGTGCCAGCAGCTTCTCTCCGGGAGCGAACACTGAAGCTTTCTTT,CASSFSPGANTEAFF
-,TRBV7-9,TRBJ1-2,-,TGTGCCAGCAGCTTAGGGGTCGCCTATGGCTACACCTTC,CASSLGVAYGYTF
-,TRBV21-1,TRBJ1-4,-,TGTGCCAGCCCTCTAGAAAAACTGTTTTTT,CASPLEKLFF
-,TRBV19,TRBJ1-6,few,TGTGCCAGCCGGGAGGGCGGCAATAATTCACCCCTCCACTTT,CASREGGNNSPLHF
TRBD2,TRBV6-2/TRBV6-3,TRBJ2-3,-,TGTGCCAGCAGTTACTCCCCGGGACTAATGGGACATACGCAGTATTTT,CASSYSPGLMGHTQYF
-,TRBV7-3,TRBJ2-6,-,TGTGCCAGCAGCTTAACAGGTGCCTCCTCTGGGGCCAACGTCCTGACTTTC,CASSLTGASSGANVLTF
-,TRBV28,TRBJ1-5,once,TGTGCCAGCAGTTTTGGAAATAGCAATCAGCCCCAGCATTTT,CASSFGNSNQPQHF
-,TRBV3-1/TRBV3-2,TRBJ1-1,once,TGTGCCAGCAGCCTAGAAGTTCGCACTGAAGCTTTCTTT,CASSLEVRTEAFF
TRBD1,TRBV28,TRBJ1-5,-,TGTGCCAGCACCCCTCCAGCAGGGGGTAGGAATCAGCCCCAGCATTTT,CASTPPAGGRNQPQHF
-,TRBV9,TRBJ1-4,-,TGTGCCAGCAGCGTTCGGCAGGGCAATGAAAAACTGTTTTTT,CASSVRQGNEKLFF
TRBD1,TRBV28,TRBJ1-1,once,TGTGCCAGCAGTTCTCCTTCGTGGACAGGAGCCAACACTGAAGCTTTCTTT,CASSSPSWTGANTEAFF
TRBD1,TRBV3-1/TRBV3-2,TRBJ1-4,few,TGTGCCAGCAGCCAAGGGACAGTACAGGGGAGGTGGGAAAAACTGTTTTTT,CASSQGTVQGRWEKLFF
-,TRBV5-1,TRBJ2-3,-,TGCGCCAGCACCCGGGGGCCTATCACAGATACGCAGTATTTT,CASTRGPITDTQYF
-,TRBV19,TRBJ2-2,-,TGTGCCAGCCAAAGACAGGCCCCCGTGGCCGGGGAGCTGTTTTTT,CASQRQAPVAGELFF
TRBD1,TRBV7-6,TRBJ2-7,-,TGTGCCAGCAGCCCAGGACAGGGGAGGGGGGACGAGCAGTACTTC,CASSPGQGRGDEQYF
-,TRBV2,TRBJ1-1,few,TGTGCCAGCAGAAGAGAGAACAGGGACGGCACTGAAGCTTTCTTT,CASRRENRDGTEAFF
-,TRBV5-4,TRBJ2-4,-,TGTGCCAGCAGCTTGAGCGACATCAAAAACATTCAGTACTTC,CASSLSDIKNIQYF
-,TRBV10-3,TRBJ1-2,-,TGTGCCATCAGTGACAGTTCCGACTATGGCTACACCTTC,CAISDSSDYGYTF
-,TRBV19,TRBJ2-7,-,TGTGCCAGTAGTATCACCCCCCAGGGCGAGCAGTACTTC,CASSITPQGEQYF
TRBD2,TRBV5-4,TRBJ2-3,-,TGTGCCAGCGGGACTAGCGGGGATCGGGAAACAGATACGCAGTATTTT,CASGTSGDRETDTQYF
-,TRBV19,TRBJ2-7,-,TGTGCCAGTAGTGGGCAGACAGGTAGCGAGCAGTACTTC,CASSGQTGSEQYF
-,TRBV19,TRBJ1-1,-,TGTGCCAGTAGTATTGGATTAGGGGTGAACACTGAAGCTTTCTTT,CASSIGLGVNTEAFF
-,TRBV18,TRBJ1-3,-,TGTGCCAGCTCAGAGCTACAGGGTTCTGGAAACACCATATATTTT,CASSELQGSGNTIYF
-,TRBV12-3/TRBV12-4,TRBJ1-1,-,TGTGCCAGCAGTTTCACGGGGGAAAGAGCTTTCTTT,CASSFTGERAFF
-,TRBV18,TRBJ2-1,-,TGTGCCAGCTCACCTGAATCGTCGCGGAATGAGCAGTTCTTC,CASSPESSRNEQFF
-,TRBV6-4,TRBJ2-1,-,TGTGCCAGCAGTGACTTGTACAGACCCTCTTTCGGCAATGAGCAGTTCTTC,CASSDLYRPSFGNEQFF
-,TRBV3-1/TRBV3-2,TRBJ2-7,-,TGTGCCAGCAGCCAGCTACGGGGGTACGAGCAGTACTTC,CASSQLRGYEQYF
-,TRBV6-1,TRBJ1-4,-,TGTGCCAGCAGTGAAGGGAGTTGGAGAGAGAAACTGTTTTTT,CASSEGSWREKLFF
-,TRBV12-3/TRBV12-4,TRBJ2-3,-,TGTGCCAGCAACTTTGGGACAGATACGCAGTATTTT,CASNFGTDTQYF
TRBD1,TRBV9,TRBJ2-7,few,TGTGCCAGCAGCACCGGGACAGGGCCCTACGAGCAGTACTTC,CASSTGTGPYEQYF
-,TRBV18,TRBJ2-7,-,TGTGCCAGCTCACCCCCGACAGGCGCCTACGAGCAGTACTTC,CASSPPTGAYEQYF
-,TRBV2,TRBJ1-1,once,TGTGCCAGCAGTGAATGGAACCCGAGCACTGAAGCTTTCTTT,CASSEWNPSTEAFF
TRBD1,TRBV5-1,TRBJ1-4,-,TGCGCCAGCAGCCCCAGGGGGGATCGAGTCGAAAAACTGTTTTTT,CASSPRGDRVEKLFF
-,TRBV6-2/TRBV6-3,TRBJ2-7,-,TGTGCCAGCAGTTACACGGCTTCCTACGAGCAGTACTTC,CASSYTASYEQYF
-,TRBV21-1,TRBJ1-5,-,TGTGCCAGCAGCAAAGGGGAGGTAAGGGACAGGGATTCGGTAAATCAGCCCCAGCATTTT,CASSKGEVRDRDSVNQPQHF
-,TRBV18,TRBJ2-7,-,TGTGCCAGCTCACCCCTGAACTTTCAGGGCACCTCCTACGAGCAGTACTTC,CASSPLNFQGTSYEQYF
-,TRBV19,TRBJ1-5,-,TGTGCCAGTAGTATGTCCAGCAATCAGCCCCAGCATTTT,CASSMSSNQPQHF
-,TRBV28,TRBJ2-7,-,TGTGCCAGCCTTAAGGTCCAGGGCCGCCACGAGCAGTACTTC,CASLKVQGRHEQYF